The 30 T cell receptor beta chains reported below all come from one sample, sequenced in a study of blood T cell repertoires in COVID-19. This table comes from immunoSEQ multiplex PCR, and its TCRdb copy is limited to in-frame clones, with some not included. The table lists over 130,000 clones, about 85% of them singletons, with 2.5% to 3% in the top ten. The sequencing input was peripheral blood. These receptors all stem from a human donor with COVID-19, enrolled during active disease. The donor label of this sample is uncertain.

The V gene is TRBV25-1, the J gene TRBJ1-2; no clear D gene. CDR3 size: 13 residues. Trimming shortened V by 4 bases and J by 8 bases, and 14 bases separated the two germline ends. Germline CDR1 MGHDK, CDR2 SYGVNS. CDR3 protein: CASSARGGWGYTF. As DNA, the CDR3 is TGTGCCAGCAGTGCCCGTGGAGGCTGGGGCTACACCTTC.

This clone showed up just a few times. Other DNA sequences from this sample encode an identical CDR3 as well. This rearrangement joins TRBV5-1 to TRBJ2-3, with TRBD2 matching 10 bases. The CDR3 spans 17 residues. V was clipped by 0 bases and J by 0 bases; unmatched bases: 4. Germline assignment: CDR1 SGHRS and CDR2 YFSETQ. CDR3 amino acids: CASSLGTSGVSTDTQYF. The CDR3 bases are TGCGCCAGCAGCTTGGGTACTAGCGGGGTTAGCACAGATACGCAGTATTTT.

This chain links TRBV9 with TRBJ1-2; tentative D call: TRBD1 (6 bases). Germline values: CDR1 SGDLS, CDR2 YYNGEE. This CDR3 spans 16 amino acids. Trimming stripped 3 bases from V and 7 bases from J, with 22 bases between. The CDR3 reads CASSARVRGGRSGYTF. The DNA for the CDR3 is TGTGCCAGCAGCGCCAGGGTACGGGGGGGCAGAAGTGGCTACACCTTC.

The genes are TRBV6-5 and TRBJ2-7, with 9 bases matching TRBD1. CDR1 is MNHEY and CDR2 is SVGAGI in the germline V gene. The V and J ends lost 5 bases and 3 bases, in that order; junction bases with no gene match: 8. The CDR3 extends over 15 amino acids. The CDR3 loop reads CASSPSGTGIYEQYF. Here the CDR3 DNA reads TGTGCCAGCAGTCCCTCCGGGACAGGGATCTACGAGCAGTACTTC.

The CDR3, as DNA: TGTGCCAGTAGTATAGATCTAGCGGGAGTAGGAGATACGCAGTATTTT. Amino acids: CASSIDLAGVGDTQYF. The chain recombines TRBV19 with TRBJ2-3; 10 nucleotides agree with TRBD2. The CDR3 runs 16 residues. Per germline, CDR1 LNHDA and CDR2 SQIVND (reference sequence). V lost 0 bases, J lost 5 bases, and 5 bases stayed unmatched.

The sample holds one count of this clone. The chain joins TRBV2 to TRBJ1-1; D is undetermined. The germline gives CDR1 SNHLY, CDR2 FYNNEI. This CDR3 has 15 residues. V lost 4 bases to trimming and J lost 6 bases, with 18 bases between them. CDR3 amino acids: CASSASGSYASEAFF. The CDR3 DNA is TGTGCCAGCAGTGCCTCCGGGTCATACGCCTCTGAAGCTTTCTTT.

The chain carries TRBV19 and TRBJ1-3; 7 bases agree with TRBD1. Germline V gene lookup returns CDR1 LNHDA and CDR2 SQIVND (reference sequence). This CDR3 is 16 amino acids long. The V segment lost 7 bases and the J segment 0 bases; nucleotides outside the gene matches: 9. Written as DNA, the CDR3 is TGTGCCAGTACCGACAACCGGGACAGCTCTGGAAACACCATATATTTT. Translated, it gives CASTDNRDSSGNTIYF.

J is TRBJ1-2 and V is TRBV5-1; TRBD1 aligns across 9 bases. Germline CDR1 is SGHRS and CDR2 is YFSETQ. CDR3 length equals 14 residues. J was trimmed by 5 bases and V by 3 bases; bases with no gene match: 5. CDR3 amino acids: CASSSGTGPYGYTF. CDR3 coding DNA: TGCGCCAGCAGCTCCGGGACAGGGCCGTATGGCTACACCTTC.

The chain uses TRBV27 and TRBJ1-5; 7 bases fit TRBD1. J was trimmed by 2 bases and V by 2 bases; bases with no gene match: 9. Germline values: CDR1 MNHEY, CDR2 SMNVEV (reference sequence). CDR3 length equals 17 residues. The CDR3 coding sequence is TGTGCCAGCAGTTTAGGAGCGGTAGGACAGGGCAATCAGCCCCAGCATTTT. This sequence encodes CASSLGAVGQGNQPQHF.

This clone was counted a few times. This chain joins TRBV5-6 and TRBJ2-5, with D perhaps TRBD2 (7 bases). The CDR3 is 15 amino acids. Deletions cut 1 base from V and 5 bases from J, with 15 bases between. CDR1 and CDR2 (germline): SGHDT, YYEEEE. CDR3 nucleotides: TGTGCCAGCAGCTTGCAGGGGAGGGGCCGGGAGACCCAGTACTTC. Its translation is CASSLQGRGRETQYF.

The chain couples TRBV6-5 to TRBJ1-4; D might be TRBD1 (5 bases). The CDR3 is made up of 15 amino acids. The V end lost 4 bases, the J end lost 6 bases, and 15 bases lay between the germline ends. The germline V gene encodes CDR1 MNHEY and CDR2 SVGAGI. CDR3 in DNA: TGTGCCAGCAGTTTTGACAGAGTGATAGATGAAAAACTGTTTTTT. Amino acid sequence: CASSFDRVIDEKLFF.

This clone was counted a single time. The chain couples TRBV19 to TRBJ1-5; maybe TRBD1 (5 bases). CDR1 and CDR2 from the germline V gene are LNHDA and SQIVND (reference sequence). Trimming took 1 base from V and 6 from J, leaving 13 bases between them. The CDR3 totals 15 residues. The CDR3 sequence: CASSIVGALGQPQHF. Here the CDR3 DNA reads TGTGCCAGTAGTATAGTAGGGGCACTGGGTCAGCCCCAGCATTTT.

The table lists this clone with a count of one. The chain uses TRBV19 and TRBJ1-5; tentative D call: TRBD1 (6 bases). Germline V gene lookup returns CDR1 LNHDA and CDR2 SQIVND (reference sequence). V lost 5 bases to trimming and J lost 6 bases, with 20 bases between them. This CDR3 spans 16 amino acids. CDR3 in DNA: TGTGCCAGTAGTCCGCCCAGGGCAGGGGATAGTCAGCCCCAGCATTTT. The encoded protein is CASSPPRAGDSQPQHF.

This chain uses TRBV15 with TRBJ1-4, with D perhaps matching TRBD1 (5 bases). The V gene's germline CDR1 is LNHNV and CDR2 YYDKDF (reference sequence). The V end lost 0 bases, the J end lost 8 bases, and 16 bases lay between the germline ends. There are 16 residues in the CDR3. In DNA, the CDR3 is TGTGCCACCAGCAGAGATTCGACGGGGGGTGAAGAAAAACTGTTTTTT. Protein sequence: CATSRDSTGGEEKLFF.

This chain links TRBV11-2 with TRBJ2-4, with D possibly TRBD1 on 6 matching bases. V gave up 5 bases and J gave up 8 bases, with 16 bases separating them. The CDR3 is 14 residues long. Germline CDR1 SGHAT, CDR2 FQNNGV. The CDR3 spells CASSDTGSTDIQYF. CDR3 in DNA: TGTGCCAGCAGCGACACAGGGTCTACGGACATTCAGTACTTC.

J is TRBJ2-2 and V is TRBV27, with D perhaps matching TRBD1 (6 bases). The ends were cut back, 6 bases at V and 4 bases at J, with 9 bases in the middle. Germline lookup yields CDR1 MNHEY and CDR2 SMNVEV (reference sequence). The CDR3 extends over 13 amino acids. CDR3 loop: CASRQGFTGELFF. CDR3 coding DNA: TGTGCCAGCAGACAGGGATTCACCGGGGAGCTGTTTTTT.

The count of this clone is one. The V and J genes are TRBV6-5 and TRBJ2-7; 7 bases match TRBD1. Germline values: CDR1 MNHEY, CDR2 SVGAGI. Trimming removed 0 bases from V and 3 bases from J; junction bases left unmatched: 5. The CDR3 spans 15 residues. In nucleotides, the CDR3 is TGTGCCAGCAGTTACTCCCCGGGACAGAGCTACGAGCAGTACTTC. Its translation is CASSYSPGQSYEQYF.

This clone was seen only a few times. CDR3 nucleotide sequence: TGTGCCAGCAGCGACAGGGGCAGGCTTTACAATGAGCAGTTCTTC. Translation gives CASSDRGRLYNEQFF. The V gene is TRBV5-4, the J gene TRBJ2-1; 8 positions agree with TRBD1. Germline V gene lookup returns CDR1 SGHNT and CDR2 YYREEE (reference sequence). V was clipped by 4 bases and J by 4 bases; unmatched bases: 7. The CDR3 has 15 amino acids.

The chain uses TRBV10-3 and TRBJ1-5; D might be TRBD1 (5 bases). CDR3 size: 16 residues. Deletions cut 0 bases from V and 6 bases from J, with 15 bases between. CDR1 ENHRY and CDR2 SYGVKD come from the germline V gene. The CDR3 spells CAISESGGRETQPQHF. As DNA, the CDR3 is TGTGCCATCAGTGAGTCGGGGGGGAGAGAGACTCAGCCCCAGCATTTT.

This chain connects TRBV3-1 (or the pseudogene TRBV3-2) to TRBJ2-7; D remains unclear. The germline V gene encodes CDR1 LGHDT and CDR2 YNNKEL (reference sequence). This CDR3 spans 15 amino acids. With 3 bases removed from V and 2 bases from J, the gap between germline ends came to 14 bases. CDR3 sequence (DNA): TGTGCCAGCAGCCACCGCCCCGGTAGAACCTACGAGCAGTACTTC. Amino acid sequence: CASSHRPGRTYEQYF.

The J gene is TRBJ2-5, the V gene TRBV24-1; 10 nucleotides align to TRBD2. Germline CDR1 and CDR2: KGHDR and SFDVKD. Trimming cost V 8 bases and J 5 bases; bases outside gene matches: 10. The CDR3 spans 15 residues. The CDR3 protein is CATIPSGGSGETQYF. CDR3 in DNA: TGTGCCACCATCCCTAGCGGGGGATCTGGGGAGACCCAGTACTTC.

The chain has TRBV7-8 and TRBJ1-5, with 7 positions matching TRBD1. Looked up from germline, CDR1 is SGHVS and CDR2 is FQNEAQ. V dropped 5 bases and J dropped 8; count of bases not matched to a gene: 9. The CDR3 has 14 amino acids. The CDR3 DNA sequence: TGTGCCAGCAGCCGGGGCAGGGGGGTTGAGCCCCAGCATTTT. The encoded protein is CASSRGRGVEPQHF.

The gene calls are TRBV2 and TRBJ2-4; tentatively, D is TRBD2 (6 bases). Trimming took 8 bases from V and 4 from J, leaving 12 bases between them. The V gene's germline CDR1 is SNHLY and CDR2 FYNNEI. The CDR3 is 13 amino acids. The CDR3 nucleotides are TGTGCCAGCTCGGCCGCGGGGAAAAACATTCAGTACTTC. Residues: CASSAAGKNIQYF.

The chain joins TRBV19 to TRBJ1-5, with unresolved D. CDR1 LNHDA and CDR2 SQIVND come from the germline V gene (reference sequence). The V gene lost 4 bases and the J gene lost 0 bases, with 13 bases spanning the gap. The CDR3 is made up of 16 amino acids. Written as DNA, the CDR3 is TGTGCCAGTAGTAGCCCGGTACTCTATAGCAATCAGCCCCAGCATTTT. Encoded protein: CASSSPVLYSNQPQHF.

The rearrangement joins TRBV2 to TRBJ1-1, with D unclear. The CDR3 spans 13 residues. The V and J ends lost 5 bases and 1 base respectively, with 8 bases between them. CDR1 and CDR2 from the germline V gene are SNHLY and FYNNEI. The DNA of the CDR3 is TGTGCCAGCAGTACAGCTTCGAACACTGAAGCTTTCTTT. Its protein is CASSTASNTEAFF.

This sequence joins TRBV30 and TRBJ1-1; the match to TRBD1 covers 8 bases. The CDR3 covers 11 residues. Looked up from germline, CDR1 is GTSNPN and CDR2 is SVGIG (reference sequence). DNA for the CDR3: TGTTCAGGGGGCCGGTACACTGAAGCTTTCTTT. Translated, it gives CSGGRYTEAFF. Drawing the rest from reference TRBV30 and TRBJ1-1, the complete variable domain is SQTIHQWPATLVQPVGSPLSLECTVEGTSNPNLYWYRQAAGRGLQLLFYSVGIGQISSEVPQNLSASRPQDRQFILSSKKLLLSDSGFYLCSGGRYTEAFFGQGTRLTVV.

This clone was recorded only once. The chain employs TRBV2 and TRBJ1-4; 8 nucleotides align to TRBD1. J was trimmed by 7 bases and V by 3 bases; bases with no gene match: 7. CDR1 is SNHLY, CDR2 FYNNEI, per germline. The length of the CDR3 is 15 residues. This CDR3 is CASSEGTTGAEKLFF. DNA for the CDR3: TGTGCCAGCAGTGAGGGGACGACAGGGGCTGAAAAACTGTTTTTT.

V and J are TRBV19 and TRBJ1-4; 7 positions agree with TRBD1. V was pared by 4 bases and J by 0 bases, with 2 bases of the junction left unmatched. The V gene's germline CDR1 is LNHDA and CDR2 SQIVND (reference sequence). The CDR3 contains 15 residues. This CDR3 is CASSKQGTTNEKLFF. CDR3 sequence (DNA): TGTGCCAGTAGTAAACAGGGGACAACTAATGAAAAACTGTTTTTT. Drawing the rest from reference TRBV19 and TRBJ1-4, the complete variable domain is DGGITQSPKYLFRKEGQNVTLSCEQNLNHDAMYWYRQDPGQGLRLIYYSQIVNDFQKGDIAEGYSVSREKKESFPLTVTSAQKNPTAFYLCASSKQGTTNEKLFFGSGTQLSVL.

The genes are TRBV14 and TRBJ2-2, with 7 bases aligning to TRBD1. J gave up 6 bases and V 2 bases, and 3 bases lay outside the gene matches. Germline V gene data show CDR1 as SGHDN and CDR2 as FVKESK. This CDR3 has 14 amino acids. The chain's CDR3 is CASSQLDRAGELFF. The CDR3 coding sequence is TGTGCCAGCAGCCAACTAGACAGGGCCGGGGAGCTGTTTTTT.

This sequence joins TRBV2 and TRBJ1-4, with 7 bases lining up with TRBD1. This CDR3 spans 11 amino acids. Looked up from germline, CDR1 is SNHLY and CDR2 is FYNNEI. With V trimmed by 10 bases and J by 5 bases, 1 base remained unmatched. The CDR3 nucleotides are TGTGCCACACAGGGGAATGAAAAACTGTTTTTT. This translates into CATQGNEKLFF. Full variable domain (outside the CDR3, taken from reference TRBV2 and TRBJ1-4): EPEVTQTPSHQVTQMGQEVILRCVPISNHLYFYWYRQILGQKVEFLVSFYNNEISEKSEIFDDQFSVERPDGSNFTLKIRSTKLEDSAMYFCATQGNEKLFFGSGTQLSVL.